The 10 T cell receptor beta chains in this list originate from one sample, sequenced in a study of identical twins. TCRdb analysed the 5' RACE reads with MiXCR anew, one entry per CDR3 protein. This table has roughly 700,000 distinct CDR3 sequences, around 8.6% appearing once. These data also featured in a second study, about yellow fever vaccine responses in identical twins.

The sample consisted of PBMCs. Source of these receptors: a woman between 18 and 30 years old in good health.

In DNA form, the CDR3 reads TGTGCCAGCAGTCCGGCCAGGGGGAAAGAGACCCAGTACTTC. It is translated as CASSPARGKETQYF. The rearrangement links TRBV6-2 or TRBV6-3 to TRBJ2-5, with 7 bases that match TRBD1. Losses at the gene ends were 5 bases for V and 3 bases for J; bases not matched to a gene: 6. The CDR3 sequence is 14 residues long. The germline gives CDR1 MNHEY, CDR2 SVGEGT.

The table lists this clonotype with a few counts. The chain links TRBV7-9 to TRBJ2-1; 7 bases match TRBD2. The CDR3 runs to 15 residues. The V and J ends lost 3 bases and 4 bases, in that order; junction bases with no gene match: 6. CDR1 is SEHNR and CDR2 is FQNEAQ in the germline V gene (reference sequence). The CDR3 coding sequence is TGTGCCAGCAGCTTCCCTAGCGGACCTTACAATGAGCAGTTCTTC. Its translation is CASSFPSGPYNEQFF.

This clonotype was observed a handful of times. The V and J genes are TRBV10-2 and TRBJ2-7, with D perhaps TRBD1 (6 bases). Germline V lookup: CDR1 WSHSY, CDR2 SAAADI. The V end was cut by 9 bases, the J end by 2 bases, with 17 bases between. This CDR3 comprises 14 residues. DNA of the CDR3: TGCGCCAGTAAACCGGGACACTTCGCCTACGAGCAGTACTTC. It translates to CASKPGHFAYEQYF.

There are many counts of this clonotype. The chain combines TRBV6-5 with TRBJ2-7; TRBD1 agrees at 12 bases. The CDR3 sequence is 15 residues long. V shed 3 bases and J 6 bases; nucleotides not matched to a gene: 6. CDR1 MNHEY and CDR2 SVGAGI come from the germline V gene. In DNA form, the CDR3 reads TGTGCCAGCAGTTATTCCGGGACAGGGGGCGGCGAGCAGTACTTC. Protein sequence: CASSYSGTGGGEQYF.

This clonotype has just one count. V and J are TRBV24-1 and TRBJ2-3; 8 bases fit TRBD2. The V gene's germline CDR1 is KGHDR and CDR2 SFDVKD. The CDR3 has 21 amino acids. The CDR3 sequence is CAACDSSGGGGTRPSTDTQYF. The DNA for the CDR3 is TGTGCGGCCTGTGATTCGTCCGGCGGCGGGGGGACCCGCCCTAGCACAGATACGCAGTATTTT.

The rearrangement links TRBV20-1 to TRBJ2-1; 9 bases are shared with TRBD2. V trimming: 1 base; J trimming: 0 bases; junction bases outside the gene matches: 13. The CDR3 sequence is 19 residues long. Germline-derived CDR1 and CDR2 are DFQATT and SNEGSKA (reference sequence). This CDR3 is CSARGSYSGSGFSYNEQFF. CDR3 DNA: TGCAGTGCTAGAGGTTCATATAGCGGGAGTGGGTTCTCCTACAATGAGCAGTTCTTC.

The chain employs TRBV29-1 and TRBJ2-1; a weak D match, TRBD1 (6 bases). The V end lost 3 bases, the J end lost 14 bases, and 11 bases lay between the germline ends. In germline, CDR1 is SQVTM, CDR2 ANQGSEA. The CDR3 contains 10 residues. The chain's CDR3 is CSVDQGMEFF. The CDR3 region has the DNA TGCAGCGTTGATCAGGGGATGGAGTTCTTC.

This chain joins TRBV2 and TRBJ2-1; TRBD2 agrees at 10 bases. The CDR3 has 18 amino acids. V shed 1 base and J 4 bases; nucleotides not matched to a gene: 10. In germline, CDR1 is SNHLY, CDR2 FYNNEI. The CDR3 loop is CASSEVPPSGSFYNEQFF. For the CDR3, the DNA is TGTGCCAGCAGTGAAGTGCCCCCTAGCGGGAGTTTTTACAATGAGCAGTTCTTC.

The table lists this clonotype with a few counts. This CDR3 is CASSDLGAGLTDTQYF. CDR3 nucleotide sequence: TGTGCCAGCAGCGACCTAGGGGCAGGCCTCACAGATACGCAGTATTTT. The chain combines TRBV7-2 with TRBJ2-3, with D possibly TRBD1 on 5 matching bases. This CDR3 is 16 amino acids long. Deletions cut 5 bases from V and 2 bases from J, with 17 bases between. Germline V lookup: CDR1 SGHTA, CDR2 FQGNSA.

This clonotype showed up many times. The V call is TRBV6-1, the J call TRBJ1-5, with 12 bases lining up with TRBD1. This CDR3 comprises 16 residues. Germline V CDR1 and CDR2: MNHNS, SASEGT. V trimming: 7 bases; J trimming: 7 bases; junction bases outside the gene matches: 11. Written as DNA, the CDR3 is TGTGCCAGCAAGCAGCTGGGACAGGGGGCCCAGCAGCCCCAGCATTTT. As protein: CASKQLGQGAQQPQHF.